The clone carrying this T cell receptor (beta chain) was recorded many times. Its antigen is not known. The CDR3 has 15 residues. Trimming shortened V by 1 base and J by 2 bases, and 10 bases separated the two germline ends. Germline values: CDR1 SGHAT, CDR2 FQNNGV. This record belongs to a study of identical twins. Study-level findings and limits: Out-of-frame sharing of TCR alpha in monozygotic twins was underestimated by models. The more abundant beta clonotypes in cord blood had fewer insertions, and memory repertoires did not show this. Researchers reported excess low generation probability among twin-shared out-of-frame alpha sequences.

TCRdb passed the 5' RACE reads through MiXCR, listing each CDR3 protein once. The sample consists of fewer than 800,000 distinct CDR3 sequences, 7% to 7.5% of them appearing once. Another study also made use of these data, one on yellow fever vaccine responses in identical twins.

The source material was PBMCs. The sequence came from a woman between 18 and 29 years old in good health. The chain has TRBV11-2 and TRBJ2-3; D ambiguous. The CDR3 loop reads CASSLGPSDTDTQYF. CDR3 sequence (DNA): TGTGCCAGCAGCTTAGGACCCAGCGACACAGATACGCAGTATTTT.